This T cell receptor beta chain was retrieved from a study of CD8 T cells in ankylosing spondylitis. Study-level findings and limits: Reportedly, matched ankylosing spondylitis synovial fluid was significantly enriched for disease-linked clones. Typical of ankylosing spondylitis blood, it appeared, was a TCR beta motif of several highly homologous variants.

Trimming took 3 bases from V and 0 from J, leaving 9 bases between them. The CDR3 loop spans 14 amino acids. The germline gives CDR1 SGHNT, CDR2 YYREEE (reference sequence). This clonotype appeared many times. The antigen is undetermined. By quantitative 5'-RACE with molecular barcodes, the TCR beta libraries were made. One entry per CDR3 protein, called by TCRdb with MiXCR from the 5' RACE reads. The data contain around 490,000 distinct CDR3 sequences, roughly 5.3% of them singletons. The chain has TRBV5-4 and TRBJ2-5, with D uncertain. What was sequenced was blood, either unsorted or a sorted T cell fraction (not recorded which). The sequence was collected from a male donor with ankylosing spondylitis. This chain's CDR3 is CASSSDSYQETQYF. Written as DNA, the CDR3 is TGTGCCAGCAGCTCCGACTCGTACCAAGAGACCCAGTACTTC.